The clone carrying this T cell receptor beta chain appeared a few times. The CDR3 consists of 17 residues. Germline assignment: CDR1 LGHDT and CDR2 YNNKEL (reference sequence). Trimming removed 4 bases from V and 2 bases from J, with 18 bases in between. The entry originates in a study of neurological immune-mediated disorders. TCRdb re-called the 5' RACE reads through MiXCR, storing one row per CDR3 protein. The sample includes 50,000 to 75,000 distinct CDR3 sequences, roughly 13% of them seen just once. This sequence joins TRBV3-1 and TRBJ2-1; D possibly corresponds to TRBD2 (5 bases). The sequencing input was PBMCs. The receptor was derived from a woman aged 55-75 years with HTLV-1-associated myelopathy (HAM/TSP). The CDR3 region is CASSPGGLTMPYNEQFF. CDR3 sequence (DNA): TGTGCCAGCAGCCCCGGTGGTTTGACTATGCCCTACAATGAGCAGTTCTTC.